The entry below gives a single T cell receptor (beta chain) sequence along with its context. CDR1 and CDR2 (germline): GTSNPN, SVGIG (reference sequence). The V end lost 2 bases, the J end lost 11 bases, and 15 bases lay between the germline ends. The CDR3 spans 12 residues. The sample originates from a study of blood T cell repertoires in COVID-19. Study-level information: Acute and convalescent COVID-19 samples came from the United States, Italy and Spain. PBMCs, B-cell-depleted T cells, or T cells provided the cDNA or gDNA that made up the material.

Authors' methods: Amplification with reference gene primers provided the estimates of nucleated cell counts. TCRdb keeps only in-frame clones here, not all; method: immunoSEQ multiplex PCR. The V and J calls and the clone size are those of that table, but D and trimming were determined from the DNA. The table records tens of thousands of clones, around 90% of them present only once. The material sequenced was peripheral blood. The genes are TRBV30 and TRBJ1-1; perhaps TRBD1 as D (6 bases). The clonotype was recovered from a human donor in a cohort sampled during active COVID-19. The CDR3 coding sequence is TGTGCCTGGAGTCCCAACAGGGTACGGGCTTTCTTT. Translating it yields CAWSPNRVRAFF.